These 13 T cell receptor beta chains were sequenced from one sample in a study of OX40 agonist ivuxolimab in advanced cancers. Library preparation was by the immunoSEQ multiplex PCR assay. This immuneACCESS table, as held by TCRdb, lists in-frame sequences with V and J called but not all clones. Of the missing ones, under half trace to an unresolved V gene in checked studies; the others have no known cause. Recorded for this sample are approximately 80,000 clones; under 95% of them occurred a single time. The ten top clones hold around 0.39% of the sample. The sample here was CD4+ or CD8+ T cells sorted from blood, taken in a trial of the OX40 agonist ivuxolimab. These receptors were obtained from an adult with an advanced solid tumor such as melanoma, head and neck, liver or kidney cancer.

This clone has a handful of counts. The V call is TRBV2, the J call TRBJ2-5; TRBD2 is a possible D gene (7 bases). Deletions cut 1 base from V and 1 base from J, with 10 bases between. The germline V gene encodes CDR1 SNHLY and CDR2 FYNNEI. The CDR3 has 15 amino acids. The CDR3 sequence: CASSEGAGAQETQYF. The CDR3 DNA reads TGTGCCAGCAGTGAAGGGGCGGGGGCCCAAGAGACCCAGTACTTC.

The DNA for the CDR3 is TGTGCCAGCAGCCTCCAGGGGGGCGGTGAAGCTTTCTTT. The encoded protein is CASSLQGGGEAFF. The chain couples TRBV5-6 to TRBJ1-1; 7 nucleotides align to TRBD1. In germline, CDR1 is SGHDT, CDR2 YYEEEE. With V trimmed by 4 bases and J by 7 bases, 7 bases remained unmatched. There are 13 residues in the CDR3. Together with reference TRBV5-6 and TRBJ1-1, the CDR3 gives the full variable domain: DAGVTQSPTHLIKTRGQQVTLRCSPKSGHDTVSWYQQALGQGPQFIFQYYEEEERQRGNFPDRFSGHQFPNYSSELNVNALLLGDSALYLCASSLQGGGEAFFGQGTRLTVV.

The chain carries TRBV27 and TRBJ2-7; TRBD2 might be the D (5 bases). With 1 base removed from V and 4 bases from J, the gap between germline ends came to 8 bases. Germline lookup yields CDR1 MNHEY and CDR2 SMNVEV (reference sequence). The CDR3 consists of 13 residues. CDR3 in DNA: TGTGCCAGCAGTTTATATCGGGGTTACGAGCAGTACTTC. It yields the protein CASSLYRGYEQYF.

This rearrangement joins TRBV11-2 to TRBJ2-3; 7 positions agree with TRBD2. CDR1 SGHAT and CDR2 FQNNGV come from the germline V gene. Germline trimming cut 1 base from V and 1 base from J; bases unmatched to any gene: 5. There are 16 residues in the CDR3. The CDR3, as DNA: TGTGCCAGCAGCTTAGCCCCGGGAGGAGGCACAGATACGCAGTATTTT. Residues: CASSLAPGGGTDTQYF.

The rearrangement joins TRBV6-6 to TRBJ2-7; maybe TRBD2 (6 bases). This CDR3 spans 11 amino acids. Germline assignment: CDR1 MNHNY and CDR2 SVGAGI (reference sequence). Between the trimmed V and J ends, which lost 5 bases and 12 bases, there was a span of 14 bases. The CDR3 loop reads CASSLGGPSYF. CDR3 sequence (DNA): TGTGCCAGCAGTCTCGGGGGTCCTTCGTACTTC.

This rearrangement joins TRBV19 to TRBJ2-5; D is possibly TRBD2 (6 bases). Trimming stripped 4 bases from V and 11 bases from J, with 23 bases between. Germline assignment: CDR1 LNHDA and CDR2 SQIVND (reference sequence). This CDR3 is built from 15 residues. CDR3 DNA sequence: TGTGCCAGTAGTACCTGGGACTCTAGGCAGTCGGGGCAGTACTTC. Protein sequence: CASSTWDSRQSGQYF. Supplemented by reference TRBV19 and TRBJ2-5, the full variable domain reads DGGITQSPKYLFRKEGQNVTLSCEQNLNHDAMYWYRQDPGQGLRLIYYSQIVNDFQKGDIAEGYSVSREKKESFPLTVTSAQKNPTAFYLCASSTWDSRQSGQYFGPGTRLLVL.

This chain joins TRBV28 and TRBJ1-2; D possibly corresponds to TRBD1 (6 bases). Germline V gene lookup returns CDR1 MDHEN and CDR2 SYDVKM. The CDR3 contains 16 residues. Trimming left V 2 bases short and J 6 bases short, with 19 bases between. The CDR3 here is CASSLRLGAGGDGYTF. In nucleotides, the CDR3 is TGTGCCAGCAGTTTAAGACTGGGGGCGGGCGGGGATGGCTACACCTTC.

The chain links TRBV4-1 to TRBJ1-5, with D perhaps matching TRBD1 (6 bases). Per germline, CDR1 MGHRA and CDR2 YSYEKL. The ends were cut back, 4 bases at V and 0 bases at J, with 10 bases in the middle. The CDR3 loop spans 15 amino acids. The CDR3 region is CASSLRGHSNQPQHF. CDR3 coding DNA: TGCGCCAGCAGCCTGAGGGGACATAGCAATCAGCCCCAGCATTTT.

The DNA of the CDR3 is TGTGCCAGCGGCCCCATGGATAACTCTGGAAACACCATATATTTT. Its translation is CASGPMDNSGNTIYF. The chain combines TRBV6-6 with TRBJ1-3; D unclear. V gave up 8 bases and J gave up 0 bases, with 14 bases separating them. The CDR3 length is 15 residues. CDR1 MNHNY and CDR2 SVGAGI come from the germline V gene (reference sequence).

This chain links TRBV12-5 with TRBJ2-2; 9 bases agree with TRBD1. The CDR3 consists of 16 residues. Trimming removed 0 bases from V and 7 bases from J; junction bases left unmatched: 6. Germline assignment: CDR1 LGHNT and CDR2 FRNRAP. CDR3 sequence (DNA): TGTGCTAGTGGTTTGGTACTTGGACAGGGGCTCGGGGAGCTGTTTTTT. Its translation: CASGLVLGQGLGELFF.

The J gene is TRBJ2-2, the V gene TRBV10-3, with 14 bases that match TRBD2. Germline V gene data show CDR1 as ENHRY and CDR2 as SYGVKD. V lost 7 bases to trimming and J lost 2 bases; unmatched junction nucleotides: 6. The CDR3 sequence is 17 residues long. CDR3 region: CAITPGTSGGNTGELFF. As DNA, the CDR3 is TGTGCCATCACCCCTGGGACTAGCGGGGGCAACACCGGGGAGCTGTTTTTT.

The J gene is TRBJ2-3, the V gene TRBV11-3; TRBD2 matches 9 bases. There are 17 residues in the CDR3. CDR1 and CDR2 (germline): SGHNT, YENEEA. Trimming cost V 1 base and J 6 bases; bases outside gene matches: 11. The CDR3 region is CASSLGPWRGGPDTQYF. The DNA of the CDR3 is TGTGCCAGCAGCTTAGGCCCCTGGCGGGGGGGCCCGGATACGCAGTATTTT.

The chain carries TRBV12-5 and TRBJ2-6; tentatively, D is TRBD1 (6 bases). Per germline, CDR1 LGHNT and CDR2 FRNRAP. V lost 0 bases to trimming and J lost 3 bases, with 12 bases between them. The CDR3 loop spans 17 amino acids. The CDR3 coding sequence is TGTGCTAGTGGTTTGGTCACAGGGCCCTTTGGGGCCAACGTCCTGACTTTC. Protein: CASGLVTGPFGANVLTF.